These T cell receptor beta chains were read from a single sample in a study of regulatory T cells in long-lasting Graves disease. TCRdb used MiXCR to reprocess the multiplex PCR reads, holding one entry per CDR3 protein. The sample shows roughly 490,000 distinct CDR3 sequences, about 20% of them seen only once. The source was peripheral blood mononuclear cells (PBMCs), collected when the disease was refractory, from a patient treated with antithyroid drugs. Receptor source: a female donor with Graves disease. The CDR3 runs from the conserved cysteine through the conserved F or W. The D gene is left open where the match is weak. Rows may omit the clone size; those that give it use once, few, many or a size class.

>TRBJ2-5|few|-|TRBV20-1
CSARDLGLAQETQYF
TGCAGTGCTAGAGATCTAGGGCTGGCCCAAGAGACCCAGTACTTC
>TRBJ1-2|few|-|TRBV30
CAWSDGRGDGYTF
TGTGCCTGGAGTGATGGCAGGGGCGATGGCTACACCTTC
>TRBJ1-3|few|-|TRBV30
CAYLSGNTIYF
TGTGCCTACCTCTCTGGAAACACCATATATTTT
>TRBJ2-7|many|-|TRBV28
CASNPLGPYFYEQYF
TGTGCCAGCAATCCTTTGGGACCTTACTTCTACGAGCAGTACTTC
>TRBJ1-1|many|TRBD1|TRBV20-1
CSASTQGDTEAFF
TGCAGTGCTAGCACCCAGGGGGACACTGAAGCTTTCTTT
>TRBJ1-2|-|-|TRBV30
CAWSVSRDYGYTF
TGTGCCTGGAGTGTTTCCCGGGACTATGGCTACACCTTC
>TRBJ1-5|many|TRBD1|TRBV28
CASSLNRGPLQPQHF
TGTGCCAGCAGTTTGAACAGGGGCCCTCTTCAGCCCCAGCATTTT
>TRBJ2-5|-|-|TRBV5-1
CASSLGVGPYQETQYF
TGCGCCAGCAGCTTGGGAGTGGGGCCGTACCAAGAGACCCAGTACTTC
>TRBJ2-4|many|-|TRBV28
CASSYAGVSNIQYF
TGTGCCAGCAGTTACGCAGGGGTTTCGAACATTCAGTACTTC
>TRBJ1-6|-|TRBD1|TRBV3-1
CASSRTGGIGSPLHF
TGTGCCAGCAGCCGGACAGGGGGGATTGGGTCACCCCTCCACTTT
>TRBJ1-2|many|TRBD1|TRBV6-1
CASSTGGDDYGYTF
TGTGCCAGCAGTACAGGGGGCGACGACTATGGCTACACCTTC
>TRBJ2-1|few|-|TRBV28
CASSFQDGVVENEQFF
TGTGCCAGCAGTTTTCAGGACGGCGTGGTTGAGAATGAGCAGTTCTTC
>TRBJ1-5|many|-|TRBV27
CASSLRGRGQPQHF
TGTGCCAGCAGTTTACGGGGCCGAGGTCAGCCCCAGCATTTT
>TRBJ2-7|-|-|TRBV3-1
CASSRLGDTGEQYF
TGTGCCAGCAGCCGACTCGGAGACACCGGGGAGCAGTACTTC
>TRBJ1-2|many|-|TRBV19
CASRPGGEGYTF
TGTGCCAGTAGGCCGGGGGGCGAAGGCTACACCTTC
>TRBJ2-6|-|TRBD2|TRBV5-1
CASSPGRGGPGANVLTF
TGCGCCAGCAGCCCCGGGAGGGGCGGGCCCGGGGCCAACGTCCTGACTTTC
>TRBJ1-5|-|-|TRBV5-1
CASSLKSGSSNQPQHF
TGCGCCAGCAGCTTAAAGTCAGGGTCGAGCAATCAGCCCCAGCATTTT
>TRBJ1-6|few|-|TRBV5-8
CASRTSGVSPLHF
TGTGCCAGCAGAACCTCAGGGGTTTCACCCCTCCACTTT
>TRBJ1-1|many|-|TRBV28
CASSLMQGGDTEAFF
TGTGCCAGCAGTTTAATGCAGGGTGGGGACACTGAAGCTTTCTTT
>TRBJ2-3|once|TRBD1|TRBV5-5
CASSLLTGGIADTQYF
TGTGCCAGCAGCTTGCTGACAGGGGGGATAGCAGATACGCAGTATTTT
>TRBJ1-1|many|-|TRBV14
CASSTQIGTEAFF
TGTGCCAGCAGCACACAAATAGGCACTGAAGCTTTCTTT
>TRBJ2-1|few|TRBD2|TRBV7-3
CASSPTSGGGNEQFF
TGTGCCAGCAGCCCTACTAGCGGGGGGGGGAATGAGCAGTTCTTC